This entry is about one TCR beta chain. What antigen it recognizes has not been identified. Base qualities are missing; no much larger clone stands one base away. These data come from a study of regulatory T cells in long-lasting Graves disease (dated by TCRdb to 2020 to 2023). Notes on the research overall: Antithyroid drugs had been taken for less than 3 months by newly diagnosed Graves' disease patients. Persistent Graves' disease patients were compared with newly diagnosed Graves' disease patients by peripheral blood TCR sequencing and RNA sequencing. The study took place in China and was registered as a clinical trial. A total of roughly 35 samples underwent TCR sequencing: some 13 from persistent and roughly 20 from newly diagnosed Graves' disease patients.

The protocol used for the library was multiplex PCR. The instrument was an Illumina HiSeq 4000. CDR3 regions were amplified by Arm-PCR with iRepertoire HTBI primers to construct TCR beta libraries. Before sequencing, the PCR products underwent gel purification. In the authors' own workflow: A total of under 80 TRBV and under 15 TRBJ segments were identified across samples and were used for gene usage analysis of CDR3 amino acid clonotypes. COPE and FqMerger were used to merge filtered high-quality paired reads into contigs. BLAST was used to align contigs to the IMGT TRBV, TRBD and TRBJ reference genes, and CDR3 was defined following IMGT. Any clonotype with a frequency above 0.1% was counted as a highly expanded clone. Repertoire diversity was measured by Shannon entropy, and V-J evenness by the Gini coefficient. A clonotype was considered public if more than one individual shared it. The public reads were quality trimmed at Q25 with fastp and then assembled into clones with MiXCR by TCRdb, keeping productive beta chains. Duplicate CDR3 protein sequences are folded into a single record with the most common DNA and genes. The V and J calls here are based on TCRdb, not the publication. The sample profile shows around 480,000 distinct CDR3 sequences; about 17% of them were found once. The ten most abundant clones make up 12% of the sample.

The CDR3 contains 17 residues, cysteine and phenylalanine counted. Just the 51-base CDR3 DNA is kept, in frame starting at base 1. The germline V gene gives CDR1 as MDHEN and CDR2 as SYDVKM. Trimming accounts for 6 bases at V and 8 bases at J, while the number of junction bases matched to no gene is 13. The meaning of the sample's time point label: newly diagnosed GD, antithyroid drugs for less than 3 months. RNA was extracted from PBMCs in TRIzol for both TCR sequencing and RNA sequencing. The diagnosis of Graves' disease was made according to American Thyroid Association guidelines. The patients came from an endocrinology department in Xi'an, China. From each patient, 7.5 to 9.5 milliliters of peripheral blood was collected into an EDTA anticoagulant tube. Ficoll Paque Plus density gradient separation was used to isolate PBMCs, and no additional T cell sorting was done. An Agilent 2100 Bioanalyzer and agarose gel were used to check RNA quality, and a NanoDrop 2000 was used to measure RNA concentration.

Overall results and qualifications from the work: The authors noted that the small sample size was a limitation that may lower accuracy. Persistent disease showed preferential use of TRBV28, TRBJ1-2 and TRBJ2-5, whereas newly diagnosed disease favored TRBV20-1 and TRBJ2-1. Persistent patients shared more public clonotypes among themselves (2,741) than newly diagnosed patients did (approximately 970). Compared with newly diagnosed patients, persistent Graves' disease patients had lower TCR Shannon entropy and fewer highly expanded clones, which suggests clonal expansion. Because the primary lesion, thyroid tissue, could not be accessed, the study looked at peripheral blood alone. Sequencing and analysis were limited to the TCR beta chain.

The same sample was also used in a study of T cells in Graves' hyperthyroidism and ophthalmopathy. That second publication adds: Stable Graves' hyperthyroidism was defined as no progression to ophthalmopathy during 18 months of follow-up. Hyperthyroidism patients were newly diagnosed, with disease duration under 2 months, and aged 18 to 65 years. Exclusion was applied to patients with uncontrolled infections, other autoimmune diseases, pregnancy or lactation. Diagnoses relied on clinical symptoms, serum thyroxine and TRAb, thyroid ultrasound and orbital computed tomography. The first round of RT-PCR for the TCR CDR3 was performed with the HTBI primer set and the Qiagen OneStep RT-PCR kit. Blood samples also contained most of the expanded thyroid clonotypes (frequency above 0.001), which suggests that blood repertoires may reflect thyroid immune responses. Ophthalmopathy was separated from stable hyperthyroidism by a 13 V-J signature model, with 87.88% sensitivity and approximately 84% specificity obtained in cross-validation and 80%/75% obtained in testing. During validation, the model predicted progression to ophthalmopathy a median of about 6.3 months ahead of onset, with 70.59% sensitivity and 72.22% specificity. To identify distinguishing TCR V-J signatures, a discovery cohort of 100 patients was used, comprising 40 to 45 with Graves' ophthalmopathy and 57 with stable Graves' hyperthyroidism. Prospective prediction of ophthalmopathy was tested in an independent validation cohort consisting of some 18 hyperthyroidism patients and around 17 patients who later progressed to ophthalmopathy. The approximately 100 discovery patients were randomly split 7:3 into training and test sets. In several Graves' hyperthyroidism patients, the study also compared T-cell repertoires from thyroid tissue with T-cell repertoires from blood. Following sampling, methimazole starting at 30 mg daily was given to hyperthyroidism patients, and high-dose intravenous methylprednisolone was given to ophthalmopathy patients. A second multiplex PCR round built the libraries, followed by size selection and purification. The libraries were sequenced on an Illumina HiSeq2000 using paired-end 100 bp reads. SOAPnuke was used to process the raw data, with reads discarded if the reads contained adapters or uncalled bases, had a mean Phred below 15, or lacked an exact constant-primer or identifier match. COPE v1.2.5 was used to merge high-quality paired reads, and clonotypes were defined as unique nucleotide sequences. MiTCR v1.1 was used to align the clonotypes against IMGT TRBV, TRBD and TRBJ reference segments. Analysis was restricted to V-J combinations with a frequency above 0.0001, which covered roughly 99% of repertoires. The TCS score was defined as F50 (clonal expansion) divided by E x V (chaos), with BLOSUM62-based TCRdist calculated between CDR3 peptides within each V-J. Welch's t-statistics and random forest reduced around 520 V-J features to roughly 13, which were used in a naive Bayes classifier (R e1071). No statistical method was used to set the sample size in advance, and investigators knew the group allocation. TCR Vbeta CDR3 sequencing of some 140 peripheral blood samples (approximately 44 ophthalmopathy, 75 hyperthyroidism and roughly 17 progressor patients) is reported in the paper.

This sample comprised peripheral blood mononuclear cells (PBMCs), obtained at new diagnosis, from a patient treated with antithyroid drugs. This TCR was sampled from a man between 40 and 49 years old with Graves disease. Donor details come from another sample of the same person, matched by shared clones. The sequence joins TRBV28 to TRBJ2-1; TRBD2 aligns with 13 central bases. The CDR3 here reads CASSRPTSGRHGDEQFF. DNA sequence: TGTGCCAGCAGCCGCCCGACTAGCGGGAGGCATGGAGATGAGCAGTTCTTC.